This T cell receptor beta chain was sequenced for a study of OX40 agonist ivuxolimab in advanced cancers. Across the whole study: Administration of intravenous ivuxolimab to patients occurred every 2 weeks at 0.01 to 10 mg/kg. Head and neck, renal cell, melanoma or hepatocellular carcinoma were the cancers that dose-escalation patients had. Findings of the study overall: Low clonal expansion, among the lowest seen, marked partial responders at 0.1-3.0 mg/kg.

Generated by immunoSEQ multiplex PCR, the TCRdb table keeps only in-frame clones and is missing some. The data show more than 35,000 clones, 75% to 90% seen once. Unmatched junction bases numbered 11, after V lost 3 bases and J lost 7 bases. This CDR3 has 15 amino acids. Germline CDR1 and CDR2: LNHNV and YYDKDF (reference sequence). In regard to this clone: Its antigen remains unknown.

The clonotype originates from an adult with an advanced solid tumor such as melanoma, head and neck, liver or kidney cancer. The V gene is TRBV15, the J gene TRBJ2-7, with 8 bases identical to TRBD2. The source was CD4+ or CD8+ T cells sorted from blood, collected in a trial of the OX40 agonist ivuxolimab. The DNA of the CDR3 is TGTGCCACCAGCAGCGGTCCGGGAGGGCCGGGTGAGCAGTACTTC. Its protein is CATSSGPGGPGEQYF.